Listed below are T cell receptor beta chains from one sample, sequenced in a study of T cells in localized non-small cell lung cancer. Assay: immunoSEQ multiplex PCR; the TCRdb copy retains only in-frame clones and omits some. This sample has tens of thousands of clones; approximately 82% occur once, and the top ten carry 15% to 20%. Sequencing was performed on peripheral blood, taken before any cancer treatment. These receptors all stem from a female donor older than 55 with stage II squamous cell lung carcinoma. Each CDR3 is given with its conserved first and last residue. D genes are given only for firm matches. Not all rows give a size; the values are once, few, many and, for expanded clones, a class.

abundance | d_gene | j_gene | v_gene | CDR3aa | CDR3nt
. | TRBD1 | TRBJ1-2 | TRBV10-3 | CAIRGTGNDGYTF | TGTGCCATCAGGGGGACAGGAAATGATGGCTACACCTTC
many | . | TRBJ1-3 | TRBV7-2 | CASSPITPGNTIYF | TGTGCCAGCAGCCCTATCACACCTGGAAACACCATATATTTT
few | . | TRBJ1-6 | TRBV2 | CASRQGRNSPLHF | TGTGCCAGCAGGCAGGGAAGAAATTCACCCCTCCACTTT
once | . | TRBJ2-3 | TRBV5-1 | CASSLARGNTDTQYF | TGCGCCAGCAGCTTGGCCAGGGGAAACACAGATACGCAGTATTTT
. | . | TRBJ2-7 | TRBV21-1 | CASSKESGGSPQHYEQYF | TGTGCCAGCAGCAAAGAAAGCGGGGGGTCACCCCAACACTACGAGCAGTACTTC
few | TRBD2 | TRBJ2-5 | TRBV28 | CASSFLSGGRETQYF | TGTGCCAGCAGTTTTCTAAGCGGGGGGCGGGAGACCCAGTACTTC
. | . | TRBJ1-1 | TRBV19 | CASSTRVAGHTEAFF | TGTGCCAGTAGTACTAGGGTGGCTGGACACACTGAAGCTTTCTTT
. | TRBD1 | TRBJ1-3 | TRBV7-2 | CASSEQGSRGNTIYF | TGTGCCAGCAGCGAACAGGGGAGTAGAGGAAACACCATATATTTT
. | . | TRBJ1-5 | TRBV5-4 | CASSLEGGQPQHF | TGTGCCAGCAGCTTAGAAGGAGGGCAGCCCCAGCATTTT
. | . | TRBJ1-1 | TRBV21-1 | CASSASGTGFTEAFF | TGTGCCAGCAGCGCCTCCGGGACAGGGTTTACTGAAGCTTTCTTT
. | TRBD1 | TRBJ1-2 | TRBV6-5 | CASSPGQGGYTF | TGTGCCAGCAGTCCCGGACAGGGAGGCTACACCTTC
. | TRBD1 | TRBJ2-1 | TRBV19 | CASSIDGAGGRNEQFF | TGTGCCAGTAGTATAGATGGGGCAGGGGGCCGCAATGAGCAGTTCTTC
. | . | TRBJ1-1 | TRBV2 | CASGIRGAEAFF | TGTGCCAGCGGAATAAGGGGGGCTGAAGCTTTCTTT
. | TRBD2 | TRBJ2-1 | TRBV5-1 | CASSHGTSGDEQFF | TGCGCCAGCAGCCATGGGACTAGCGGGGATGAGCAGTTCTTC